These 20 T cell receptor beta chains originate from one sample sequenced in a study of metastatic and nonmetastatic thyroid tumors. TCRdb used MiXCR to call clones anew from the PCR reads. The sample has about 59,000 clones, about a sixth seen once. All patients reached thyroid surgery having received no treatment beforehand. Specimen: blood. These receptors originate from a male donor with papillary thyroid cancer or a benign thyroid nodule (not recorded which). Some clones in this sample may be carry-over from other donors' samples.

This clone was picked up many times. The V and J genes are TRBV20-1 and TRBJ2-5; D is unclear. Trimming stripped 3 bases from V and 5 bases from J, with 13 bases between. The CDR3 totals 13 residues. From germline, CDR1 is DFQATT and CDR2 SNEGSKA (reference sequence). CDR3: CSARDQSLETQYF. For the CDR3, the DNA is TGCAGTGCTAGGGACCAGAGTCTGGAGACCCAGTACTTC.

At least ten counts were recorded for this clone. The CDR3 DNA is TGTGCCAGCAGTTTGGATGGCAGTAGCTCCTACGAGCAGTACTTC. It translates to CASSLDGSSSYEQYF. The chain couples TRBV28 to TRBJ2-7, with no clear D. Looked up from germline, CDR1 is MDHEN and CDR2 is SYDVKM. This CDR3 has 15 amino acids. The V and J ends lost 3 bases and 0 bases respectively, with 12 bases between them. The variable domain in full, completed from reference TRBV28 and TRBJ2-7, reads DVKVTQSSRYLVKRTGEKVFLECVQDMDHENMFWYRQDPGLGLRLIYFSYDVKMKEKGDIPEGYSVSREKKERFSLILESASTNQTSMYLCASSLDGSSSYEQYFGPGTRLTVT.

This clone was seen repeatedly, ten times or more. This rearrangement joins TRBV3-1 to TRBJ2-1; 11 bases are shared with TRBD2. J lost 7 bases, V lost 0 bases, and 8 bases had no gene match. Germline V lookup: CDR1 LGHDT, CDR2 YNNKEL (reference sequence). This CDR3 is 17 amino acids long. CDR3 sequence reads: CASSQDISGGAWNEQFF. CDR3 coding DNA: TGTGCCAGCAGCCAAGATATTAGCGGGGGGGCATGGAATGAGCAGTTCTTC.

This clone was recorded at least ten times. The chain links TRBV28 to TRBJ2-1; the D gene is possibly TRBD2 (5 bases). The CDR3 consists of 13 residues. Germline CDR1 and CDR2: MDHEN and SYDVKM. V lost 10 bases, J lost 1 base, and 11 bases lay in between. The CDR3 sequence is CATRTVSYNEQFF. The DNA of the CDR3 is TGTGCCACCCGGACTGTTTCCTACAATGAGCAGTTCTTC.

This clone was counted ten times or more. This chain links TRBV19 with TRBJ2-1; TRBD2 might be the D (6 bases). Trimming left V 5 bases short and J 5 bases short, with 13 bases between. The CDR3 contains 14 residues. Germline CDR1 LNHDA, CDR2 SQIVND (reference sequence). The CDR3 protein is CASSPTGLNNEQFF. In DNA form, the CDR3 reads TGTGCCAGTAGTCCCACGGGACTTAACAATGAGCAGTTCTTC.

This clone was seen many times. V usage is TRBV24-1 and J usage is TRBJ2-1; D is undetermined. Germline CDR1 and CDR2: KGHDR and SFDVKD. V was trimmed by 4 bases and J by 6 bases, leaving 6 bases between them. The CDR3 has 12 amino acids. The CDR3 spells CATSEKSNEQFF. In DNA, the CDR3 is TGTGCCACCAGTGAAAAGTCCAATGAGCAGTTCTTC.

This clone was observed a few times. The chain links TRBV6-2 or TRBV6-3 to TRBJ2-3, with TRBD1 as a possible D gene (6 bases). V shed 0 bases and J shed 7 bases, with 8 bases lying between them. Germline V lookup: CDR1 MNHEY, CDR2 SVGEGT. The CDR3 has 13 residues. CDR3 sequence: CASSYSRGYTQYF. CDR3 sequence (DNA): TGTGCCAGCAGTTACTCGAGGGGGTATACGCAGTATTTT.

This clone has at least ten counts. The rearrangement uses TRBV20-1 and TRBJ2-1; weak D call: TRBD1 (5 bases). CDR1 is DFQATT and CDR2 is SNEGSKA in the germline V gene (reference sequence). The CDR3 has 14 amino acids. Trimming left V 1 base short and J 3 bases short, with 10 bases between. Written as DNA, the CDR3 is TGCAGTGCTAGAGTGGGGCGCAACTACAATGAGCAGTTCTTC. This gives the protein CSARVGRNYNEQFF.

In this sample, this clone turned up many times. The V call is TRBV28, the J call TRBJ1-2; D is ambiguous. The ends were cut back, 11 bases at V and 0 bases at J, with 10 bases in the middle. CDR1 is MDHEN, CDR2 SYDVKM, per germline. This CDR3 region has 12 residues. This CDR3 reads CAVAAANYGYTF. As DNA, the CDR3 is TGTGCCGTGGCCGCGGCTAACTATGGCTACACCTTC.

This clone was seen at least ten times. The J gene is TRBJ2-7, the V gene TRBV9, with 9 bases lining up with TRBD2. Germline CDR1 and CDR2: SGDLS and YYNGEE. The junction had 6 bases not matched to a gene; V was cut back by 3 bases and J by 5 bases. CDR3 length: 14 residues. In DNA, the CDR3 is TGTGCCAGCAGCGCGCGGGGGGGCGGGGACGAGCAGTACTTC. As protein: CASSARGGGDEQYF.

This clone has ten or more counts. The rearrangement uses TRBV20-1 and TRBJ2-1; D gene uncertain. Per the germline V gene, CDR1 is DFQATT and CDR2 is SNEGSKA (reference sequence). The CDR3 is made up of 12 amino acids. Trimming removed 4 bases from V and 5 bases from J, with 9 bases in between. CDR3 coding DNA: TGCAGTGCTACCCTAAGAAACAATGAGCAGTTCTTC. Its protein product is CSATLRNNEQFF.

Many counts were recorded for this clone. This chain uses TRBV20-1 with TRBJ2-3; 10 nucleotides align to TRBD1. The V gene's germline CDR1 is DFQATT and CDR2 SNEGSKA (reference sequence). J was trimmed by 7 bases and V by 0 bases; bases with no gene match: 4. CDR3 size: 14 residues. The CDR3 nucleotides are TGCAGTGCTAGAGAGACAGGGGGCCTTCATACGCAGTATTTT. Translated: CSARETGGLHTQYF.

This clone was counted at least ten times. Other DNA sequences in the sample encode the same CDR3. The V call is TRBV29-1, the J call TRBJ2-3; TRBD1 aligns across 10 bases. The CDR3 length is 13 residues. Germline V gives CDR1 SQVTM, CDR2 ANQGSEA. Unmatched junction bases numbered 7, after V lost 8 bases and J lost 5 bases. The CDR3 DNA is TGCAGCCATGACAGGGGGCAGGGAGATACGCAGTATTTT. Amino acids: CSHDRGQGDTQYF.

The sample holds many counts of this clone. The gene calls are TRBV29-1 and TRBJ2-1, with D possibly TRBD1 on 7 matching bases. V was cut by 4 bases and J by 5 bases, with 18 bases left in between. Germline CDR1 is SQVTM and CDR2 is ANQGSEA. This CDR3 spans 15 amino acids. The CDR3 sequence is CSVVPGDSVHNEQFF. For the CDR3, the DNA is TGCAGCGTTGTTCCGGGGGACAGCGTCCACAATGAGCAGTTCTTC.

This clone was recorded many times. This chain connects TRBV12-3 or TRBV12-4 to TRBJ1-1; D gene ambiguous. The germline V and J ends were trimmed by 8 bases and 6 bases, with 13 bases remaining between them. The CDR3 runs 12 residues. The CDR3 region is CASDPVGPEAFF. For the CDR3, the DNA is TGTGCCAGCGACCCTGTAGGACCTGAAGCTTTCTTT.

This sequence joins TRBV11-2 and TRBJ2-6, with 9 bases matching TRBD1. In germline, CDR1 is SGHAT, CDR2 FQNNGV. The CDR3 is 18 amino acids. Unmatched junction bases numbered 9, after V lost 5 bases and J lost 1 base. The CDR3 DNA reads TGTGCCAGCAGCCCATCGACAGGGGGGAGTTCTGGGGCCAACGTCCTGACTTTC. This translates into CASSPSTGGSSGANVLTF.

This clone has just a few counts. One end of the junction fails to match germline, which may point to a read error. J is TRBJ2-5 and V is TRBV20-1; tentative D call: TRBD2 (7 bases). Germline V CDR1 and CDR2: DFQATT, SNEGSKA (reference sequence). This CDR3 has 13 amino acids. This CDR3 is CSATKRGAETKYF. The CDR3 DNA follows: TGCAGTGCTACCAAACGGGGGGCAGAGACCAAGTACTTC.

This clone was recorded at least ten times. The chain links TRBV27 to TRBJ1-1; D is unresolved. The germline V gene encodes CDR1 MNHEY and CDR2 SMNVEV (reference sequence). This CDR3 has 15 residues. The V gene lost 6 bases and the J gene lost 1 base, with 15 bases spanning the gap. CDR3 protein: CASSLKVRGNTEAFF. DNA of the CDR3: TGTGCCAGCAGCCTCAAGGTTCGAGGGAACACTGAAGCTTTCTTT.

Only a few counts were recorded for this clone. A much more abundant neighbour one base away suggests this may be a read error. The chain couples TRBV10-3 to TRBJ1-5; D is ambiguous. This CDR3 region has 17 residues. V lost 2 bases to trimming and J lost 3 bases, with 17 bases between them. Germline lookup yields CDR1 ENHRY and CDR2 SYGVKD. The chain's CDR3 is CAISEAAGPYINQPQHF. CDR3 DNA: TGTGCCATCAGTGAGGCGGCGGGTCCATATATCAATCAGCCCCAGCATTTT.

This clone was seen ten or more times. V gene TRBV9 combines with J gene TRBJ2-1, with TRBD1 matching 7 bases. The CDR3 is made up of 17 amino acids. After removal of 3 bases from V and 1 base from J, the junction contained 10 bases not matched to a gene. The V gene's germline CDR1 is SGDLS and CDR2 YYNGEE. The CDR3 DNA reads TGTGCCAGCAGCGCCCGACAGACAGGGAGTTCCTACAATGAGCAGTTCTTC. It translates to CASSARQTGSSYNEQFF.